This entry concerns a single TCR beta chain. No antigen is known for it. The CDR3 loop spans 12 amino acids. V lost 5 bases and J 4 bases, leaving 6 bases between the germline ends. In germline, CDR1 is LNHDA, CDR2 SQIVND (reference sequence). The data were taken from a study of shared clonotypes between healthy human individuals. For the study at large: Every donor yielded three CD4 naive, three CD4 memory, two CD8 naive and one CD8 memory plate.

Points from the study as a whole: Blood was the only sampled material, and tissue repertoires likely differ.

Using immunoSEQ multiplex PCR, the repertoire was profiled, and TCRdb retains in-frame clones only, with some absent. The sample consists of millions of clones, more than 85% of them appearing once. Positively selected for CCR7, the CD45RO-negative cells used as naive CD8 cells excluded terminally differentiated effector memory CD45RA+ cells. Donors had no recently reported acute infections or vaccinations and were HIV-negative. This receptor was identified in a man aged 18 to 35 in good health. Some clones in this sample may be carry-over from other donors' samples. The sequencing sample was made of naive CD8+ T cells from PBMCs. The J gene is TRBJ1-5, the V gene TRBV19, with no clear D. CDR3 nucleotides: TGTGCCAGTAGTCTATCTAATCAGCCCCAGCATTTT. It yields the protein CASSLSNQPQHF.